A selection of T cell receptor beta chains follows, all from one sample in a study of regulatory T cells in long-lasting Graves disease. TCRdb analysed the multiplex PCR reads with MiXCR anew, one entry per CDR3 protein. The table shows about 660,000 distinct CDR3 sequences, with approximately 31% occurring only once. This material consisted of peripheral blood mononuclear cells (PBMCs), taken when the disease was refractory, from a patient treated with antithyroid drugs. Source of these receptors: a female donor with Graves disease. The CDR3 runs from the conserved cysteine through the conserved F or W. D genes are given only for firm matches. Rows give clone size only sometimes, using once, few, many, or a class for an expanded clone.

TRBV5-1	TRBJ1-6	.	TRBD1	CASSLGRRTGDNSPLHF	TGCGCCAGCAGCTTGGGGAGACGGACAGGGGATAATTCACCCCTCCACTTT
TRBV28	TRBJ1-1	many	.	CASIHGGGNTEAFF	TGTGCCAGCATCCACGGGGGCGGGAACACTGAAGCTTTCTTT
TRBV18	TRBJ1-6	few	TRBD1	CASSPPRTGISPLHF	TGTGCCAGCTCACCACCGCGGACAGGGATTTCACCCCTCCACTTT
TRBV18	TRBJ2-7	few	.	CASSPPRPGTYEQYF	TGTGCCAGCAGCCCCCCCCGGCCCGGAACCTACGAGCAGTACTTC
TRBV19	TRBJ2-5	.	.	CASSATELKTQYF	TGTGCCAGTAGTGCGACAGAATTGAAGACCCAGTACTTC
TRBV12-3/TRBV12-4	TRBJ1-1	many	TRBD1	CASSRGTAHPTLNTEAFF	TGTGCCAGCAGTAGGGGGACAGCGCACCCCACCTTGAACACTGAAGCTTTCTTT
TRBV7-9	TRBJ2-7	few	TRBD1	CASSFRQGYTYEQYF	TGTGCCAGCAGCTTTCGACAGGGGTACACCTACGAGCAGTACTTC
TRBV12-3/TRBV12-4	TRBJ1-5	many	.	CASSLTDGQPQHF	TGTGCCAGCAGTTTGACAGACGGTCAGCCCCAGCATTTT
TRBV7-9	TRBJ2-2	.	.	CASSRGSAGELFF	TGTGCCAGCAGCCGGGGTTCGGCCGGGGAGCTGTTTTTT
TRBV14	TRBJ1-1	.	TRBD1	CASSQTHRTGGPPEAFF	TGTGCCAGCAGCCAAACTCACAGGACAGGGGGCCCACCGGAAGCTTTCTTT
TRBV2	TRBJ2-2	.	.	CASRTLGRATGELFF	TGTGCCAGCCGGACTTTAGGGAGAGCGACCGGGGAGCTGTTTTTT
TRBV11-2	TRBJ2-1	few	TRBD1	CASSQGQGNNEQFF	TGTGCCAGCAGCCAGGGACAGGGGAACAATGAGCAGTTCTTC
TRBV2	TRBJ1-5	.	.	CASRARGSQPQHF	TGTGCCAGCAGAGCCCGGGGTTCTCAGCCCCAGCATTTT
TRBV12-3/TRBV12-4	TRBJ1-1	.	.	CASSFGYKSTEAFF	TGTGCCAGCAGTTTTGGGTATAAGAGCACTGAAGCTTTCTTT
TRBV29-1	TRBJ2-7	once	TRBD1	CSVESGDSLYEQYF	TGCAGCGTTGAATCAGGGGACAGCCTCTACGAGCAGTACTTC
TRBV19	TRBJ1-2	few	.	CASSTKSRESSYGYTF	TGTGCCAGTAGTACCAAGAGCAGGGAATCATCCTATGGCTACACCTTC
TRBV6-2/TRBV6-3	TRBJ1-2	few	.	CASSYGGSSYGYTF	TGTGCCAGCAGTTACGGGGGCTCTTCCTATGGCTACACCTTC
TRBV20-1	TRBJ2-5	many	TRBD2	CSARGGEGMGVTQYF	TGCAGTGCTAGAGGAGGGGAGGGGATGGGGGTGACCCAGTACTTC
TRBV7-6	TRBJ2-3	.	TRBD2	CASSLGEGRRSDTQYF	TGTGCCAGCAGCTTAGGGGAGGGGCGAAGGTCAGATACGCAGTATTTT
TRBV14	TRBJ2-2	few	.	CASSQILNTGELFF	TGTGCCAGCAGCCAAATCTTAAACACCGGGGAGCTGTTTTTT
TRBV4-1	TRBJ2-7	few	.	CASSQDRTGSYEQYF	TGCGCCAGCAGCCAAGATCGAACAGGGTCCTACGAGCAGTACTTC
TRBV7-8	TRBJ1-1	few	.	CASSFWMDNTEAFF	TGTGCCAGCAGCTTTTGGATGGACAACACTGAAGCTTTCTTT
TRBV11-1	TRBJ1-2	.	.	CASSSTGLLPGYTF	TGTGCCAGCAGCTCGACAGGTCTCCTCCCTGGCTACACCTTC
TRBV19	TRBJ1-5	.	.	CASSIGRLNQPQHF	TGTGCCAGTAGTATAGGCAGGCTTAATCAGCCCCAGCATTTT
TRBV27	TRBJ2-2	.	TRBD1	CASSWTGGIGELFF	TGTGCCAGCAGTTGGACAGGGGGCATCGGGGAGCTGTTTTTT
TRBV3-1	TRBJ2-1	.	.	CASSPTDNEQFF	TGTGCCAGCAGCCCCACTGACAATGAGCAGTTCTTC
TRBV12-3/TRBV12-4	TRBJ1-2	many	.	CASSLRGDYGYTF	TGTGCCAGCAGTTTACGGGGGGACTATGGCTACACCTTC
TRBV27	TRBJ1-5	.	.	CASSLSGGNNQPQHF	TGTGCCAGCAGTTTATCGGGCGGAAACAATCAGCCCCAGCATTTT
TRBV20-1	TRBJ2-7	few	TRBD2	CSARDPRTSGSKNEQYF	TGCAGTGCTAGAGACCCTAGGACTAGCGGGAGTAAAAACGAGCAGTACTTC
TRBV12-3/TRBV12-4	TRBJ1-1	many	.	CASSFLLGNTEAFF	TGTGCCAGCAGTTTCCTCTTAGGGAACACTGAAGCTTTCTTT
TRBV30	TRBJ1-4	many	.	CAWTQGKGDEKLFF	TGTGCCTGGACCCAGGGGAAGGGCGATGAAAAACTGTTTTTT
TRBV20-1	TRBJ1-1	.	TRBD1	CSGQGGYTEAFF	TGCAGCGGACAGGGCGGGTACACTGAAGCTTTCTTT
TRBV7-2	TRBJ2-4	many	TRBD2	CASSSSGTSIQYF	TGTGCCAGCAGCTCTAGCGGGACCAGCATTCAGTACTTC
TRBV12-3/TRBV12-4	TRBJ2-3	.	TRBD2	CASSPIAGPTDTQYF	TGTGCCAGCAGTCCAATAGCGGGTCCCACAGATACGCAGTATTTT
TRBV5-1	TRBJ2-2	few	TRBD2	CASSLFTSGNTGELFF	TGCGCCAGCAGCTTGTTTACTAGCGGTAACACCGGGGAGCTGTTTTTT
TRBV2	TRBJ1-3	.	TRBD1	CASSPDRVRNTIYF	TGTGCCAGCAGCCCTGACAGGGTTCGAAACACCATATATTTT
TRBV25-1	TRBJ2-5	many	.	CASSGPFAQETQYF	TGTGCCAGCAGTGGTCCATTCGCTCAAGAGACCCAGTACTTC
TRBV5-4	TRBJ2-7	.	TRBD2	CASSWGGGSYEQYF	TGTGCCAGCAGCTGGGGGGGGGGTTCTTACGAGCAGTACTTC
TRBV29-1	TRBJ2-4	once	TRBD2	CSVSGLAGGGNIQYF	TGCAGCGTTTCCGGACTAGCCGGAGGGGGAAACATTCAGTACTTC
TRBV20-1	TRBJ2-7	.	TRBD2	CSATHSLAGRSYEQYF	TGCAGTGCAACGCACAGTCTAGCGGGACGCTCCTACGAGCAGTACTTC
TRBV7-6	TRBJ1-1	.	TRBD1	CASSLARGPYLNTEAFF	TGTGCCAGCAGCTTGGCCAGGGGGCCGTATTTGAACACTGAAGCTTTCTTT
TRBV2	TRBJ1-1	.	TRBD1	CASGGDRGSEAFF	TGTGCCAGCGGCGGCGACAGGGGTTCAGAAGCTTTCTTT
TRBV2	TRBJ1-1	many	.	CASSQRQSTEAFF	TGTGCCAGCAGCCAGAGGCAGAGCACTGAAGCTTTCTTT
TRBV7-9	TRBJ1-4	many	TRBD1	CASSLAGTANEKLFF	TGTGCCAGCAGCTTAGCCGGGACAGCGAATGAAAAACTGTTTTTT
TRBV11-2	TRBJ1-5	.	.	CASSLGRALNQPQHF	TGTGCCAGCAGCTTGGGCAGGGCATTAAATCAGCCCCAGCATTTT
TRBV12-3/TRBV12-4	TRBJ1-5	once	.	CASSLLGQDNQPQHF	TGTGCCAGCAGTTTACTAGGGCAGGACAATCAGCCCCAGCATTTT
TRBV2	TRBJ2-4	few	.	CASRVLAKNIQYF	TGTGCCAGCAGGGTGCTAGCCAAAAACATTCAGTACTTC
TRBV28	TRBJ1-1	many	.	CASPRPPGNTEAFF	TGTGCCAGCCCTCGTCCCCCAGGGAACACTGAAGCTTTCTTT
TRBV28	TRBJ1-1	many	.	CASSLPNTEAFF	TGTGCCAGCAGCTTACCGAACACTGAAGCTTTCTTT
TRBV2	TRBJ1-1	few	TRBD1	CASSPGTGSIFNTEAFF	TGTGCCAGCAGCCCCGGGACAGGGAGTATTTTTAACACTGAAGCTTTCTTT
TRBV6-5	TRBJ2-5	.	TRBD2	CASSYWTSGRETQYF	TGTGCCAGCAGTTACTGGACTAGCGGGAGGGAGACCCAGTACTTC
TRBV11-1	TRBJ1-3	few	TRBD1	CASSYDRENSGNTIYF	TGTGCCAGCAGCTACGACAGGGAAAACTCTGGAAACACCATATATTTT
TRBV20-1	TRBJ1-2	.	.	CSAREATAYGYTF	TGCAGTGCTAGAGAAGCGACAGCCTATGGCTACACCTTC
TRBV15	TRBJ1-1	few	.	CATSRVIKIGRTEAFF	TGTGCCACCAGCAGAGTCATCAAGATAGGAAGGACTGAAGCTTTCTTT
TRBV7-9	TRBJ2-3	.	TRBD2	CASSLLAGLYTDTQYF	TGTGCCAGCAGCTTGCTAGCGGGCCTTTACACAGATACGCAGTATTTT
TRBV5-1	TRBJ1-1	few	TRBD1	CASSRRTGKENTEAFF	TGCGCCAGCAGCCGGAGGACAGGGAAGGAGAACACTGAAGCTTTCTTT
TRBV12-3/TRBV12-4	TRBJ1-1	many	.	CASSLRLDTEAFF	TGTGCCAGCAGTTTGAGGCTTGACACTGAAGCTTTCTTT
TRBV19	TRBJ1-2	.	TRBD1	CASSLPGQGLYGYTF	TGTGCCAGTAGTTTGCCGGGACAGGGCCTCTATGGCTACACCTTC
TRBV10-3	TRBJ1-1	.	TRBD1	CAISDAQGAAEAFF	TGTGCCATCAGTGACGCACAGGGGGCCGCTGAAGCTTTCTTT